This entry describes one TCR beta chain. The antigen remains undetermined. Distinct nucleotide sequences in the sample also encode this CDR3. The sample comes from a study of shared clonotypes between healthy human individuals. Study observations and caveats: Clonotype sharing among the donors was expected to vary with sequencing depth. Clonotypes shared by all four donors outscored non-shared clonotypes in generation probability. Richness estimates generally favored naive over memory subsets. Exclusively blood specimens were collected; tissue repertoires likely differ.

Libraries were prepared by immunoSEQ multiplex PCR; TCRdb keeps only in-frame clonotypes and omits some of them. The sample comprises roughly 1.4 million clones, less than 99% of which are singletons, and about 0.4% rests with the top ten. CDR1 SEHNR and CDR2 FQNEAQ come from the germline V gene (reference sequence). The CDR3 covers 15 residues. Germline trimming cut 4 bases from V and 2 bases from J; bases unmatched to any gene: 0. The sample comprised naive CD4+ T cells sorted from blood. As to subset: CD45RA+ positively selected. The sequence derives from a man between 25 and 39 years old in good health. The chain couples TRBV7-9 to TRBJ2-1; 12 bases are a match to TRBD2. The chain's CDR3 is CASSWTSGAYNEQFF. CDR3 nucleotide sequence: TGTGCCAGCAGCTGGACTAGCGGGGCCTACAATGAGCAGTTCTTC.